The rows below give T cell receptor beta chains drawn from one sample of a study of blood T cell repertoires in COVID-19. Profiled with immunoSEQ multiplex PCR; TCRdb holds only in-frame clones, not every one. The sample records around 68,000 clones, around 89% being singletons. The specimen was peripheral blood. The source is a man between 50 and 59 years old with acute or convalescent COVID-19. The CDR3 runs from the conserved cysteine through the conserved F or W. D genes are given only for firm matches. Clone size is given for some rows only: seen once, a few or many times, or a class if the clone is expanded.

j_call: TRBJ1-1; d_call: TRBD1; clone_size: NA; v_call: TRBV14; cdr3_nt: TGTGCCAGCAGCCACGACAGGGTCAGGACTGAAGCTTTCTTT; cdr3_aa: CASSHDRVRTEAFF
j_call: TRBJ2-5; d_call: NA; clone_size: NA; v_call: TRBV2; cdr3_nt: TGTGCCAGCATGTCAGTCAAAGAGACCCAGTACTTC; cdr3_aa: CASMSVKETQYF
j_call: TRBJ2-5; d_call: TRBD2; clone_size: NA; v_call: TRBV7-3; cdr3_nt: TGTGCCAGCAGCTTAATTCCTAGCGGGACAAAAGAGACCCAGTACTTC; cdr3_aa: CASSLIPSGTKETQYF
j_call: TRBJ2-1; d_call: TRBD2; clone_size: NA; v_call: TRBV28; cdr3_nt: TGTGCCAGTAGATTAGCGGGAGGCTCCTACAATGAGCAGTTCTTC; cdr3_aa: CASRLAGGSYNEQFF
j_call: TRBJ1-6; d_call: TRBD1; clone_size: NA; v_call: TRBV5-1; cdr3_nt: TGCGCCAGCAGCTTGCTGGGACAGGTCTCACCCCTCCACTTT; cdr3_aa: CASSLLGQVSPLHF
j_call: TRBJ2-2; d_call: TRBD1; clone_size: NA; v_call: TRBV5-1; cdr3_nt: TGCGCCAGCAGCGGGGGACAGCCGAACACCGGGGAGCTGTTTTTT; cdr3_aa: CASSGGQPNTGELFF
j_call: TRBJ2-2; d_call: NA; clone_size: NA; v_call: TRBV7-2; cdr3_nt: TGTGCCAGCAGGCAGGGACAGAACACCGGGGAGCTGTTTTTT; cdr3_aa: CASRQGQNTGELFF
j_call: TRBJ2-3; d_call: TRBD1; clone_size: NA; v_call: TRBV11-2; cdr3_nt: TGTGCCAGCAGCTCAGGGGGAAGCACAGATACGCAGTATTTT; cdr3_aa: CASSSGGSTDTQYF
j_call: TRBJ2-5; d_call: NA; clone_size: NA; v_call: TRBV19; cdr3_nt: TGTGCCAGTAGTAACGGACTACTAGAGACCCAGTACTTC; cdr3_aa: CASSNGLLETQYF
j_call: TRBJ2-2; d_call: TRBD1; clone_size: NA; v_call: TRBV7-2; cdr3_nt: TGTGCCAGCAGCCCCCGGACAGGGAACACCGGGGAGCTGTTTTTT; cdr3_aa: CASSPRTGNTGELFF
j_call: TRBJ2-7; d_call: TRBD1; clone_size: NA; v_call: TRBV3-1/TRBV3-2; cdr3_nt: TGTGCCAGCAGCCAAGTCCGGGACAGCCACCGTCCGAACTTC; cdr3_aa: CASSQVRDSHRPNF
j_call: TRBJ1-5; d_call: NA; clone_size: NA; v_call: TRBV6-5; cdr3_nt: TGTGCCAGCAGTTACCCCGGGGGAGGGGGGAATCAGCCCCAGCATTTT; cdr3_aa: CASSYPGGGGNQPQHF
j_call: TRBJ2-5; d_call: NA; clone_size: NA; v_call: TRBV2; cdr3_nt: TGTGCCAGCAGTGAGTCGGGGGGCTCCCAGTACTTC; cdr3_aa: CASSESGGSQYF
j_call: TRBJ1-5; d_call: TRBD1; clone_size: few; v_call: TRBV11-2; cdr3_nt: TGTGCCAGCAGCTTAGATGGCGTAAGGACAGGGGGATATCAGCCCCAGCATTTT; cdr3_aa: CASSLDGVRTGGYQPQHF
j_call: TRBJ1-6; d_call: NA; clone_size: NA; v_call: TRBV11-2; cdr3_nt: TGTGCCAGCAGCTTCGGAGACGGCTCACCCCTCCACTTT; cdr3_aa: CASSFGDGSPLHF
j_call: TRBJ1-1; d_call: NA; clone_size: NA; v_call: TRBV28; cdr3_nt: TGTGCCAGCAGTTTTGAGTCGAGGGTGGAGGGCACTGAAGCTTTCTTT; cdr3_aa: CASSFESRVEGTEAFF
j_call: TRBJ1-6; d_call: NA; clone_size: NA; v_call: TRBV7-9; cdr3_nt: TGTGCCAGCAGCTTATATATCGAGGGGGATTCACCCCTCCACTTT; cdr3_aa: CASSLYIEGDSPLHF
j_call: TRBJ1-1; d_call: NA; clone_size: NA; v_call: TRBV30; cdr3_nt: TGTGCCTGGAGTGTAGGGGAGGACACTGAAGCTTTCTTT; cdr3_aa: CAWSVGEDTEAFF
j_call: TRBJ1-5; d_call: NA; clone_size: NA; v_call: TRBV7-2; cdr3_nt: TGTGCCAGCAGCTTAGACGGCCCGAATAGCAATCGGCCCCAGCATTTT; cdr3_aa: CASSLDGPNSNRPQHF
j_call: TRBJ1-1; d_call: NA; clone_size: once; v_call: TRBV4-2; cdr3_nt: TGTGCCAGCAGCCGATCAGGGGCAGGTACTGAAGCTTTCTTT; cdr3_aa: CASSRSGAGTEAFF
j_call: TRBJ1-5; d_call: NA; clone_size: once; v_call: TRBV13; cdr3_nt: TGTGCCAGCAGTCAGGGTATTCAGCCCCAGCATTTT; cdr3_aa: CASSQGIQPQHF
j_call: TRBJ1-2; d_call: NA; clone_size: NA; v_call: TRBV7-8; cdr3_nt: TGTGCCAGCAGCTTAGAGGAGCCAGGGACTAACTATGGCTACACCTTC; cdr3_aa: CASSLEEPGTNYGYTF
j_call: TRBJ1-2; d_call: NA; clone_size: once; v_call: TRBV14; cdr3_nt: TGTGCCAGCAGCCGTCGAGTATTCTATGGCTACACCTTC; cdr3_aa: CASSRRVFYGYTF
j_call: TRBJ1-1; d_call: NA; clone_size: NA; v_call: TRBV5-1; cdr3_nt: TGCGCCAGCAGCCCAGGCGTCCTGAACACTGAAGCTTTCTTT; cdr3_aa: CASSPGVLNTEAFF
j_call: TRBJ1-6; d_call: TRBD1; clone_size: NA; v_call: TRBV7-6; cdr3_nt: TGTGCCAGCAGCCTGACCCGGGACAGGGCTTCACCCCTCCACTTT; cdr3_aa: CASSLTRDRASPLHF
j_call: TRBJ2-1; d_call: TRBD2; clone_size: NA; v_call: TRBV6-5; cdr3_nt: TGTGCCAGCAGGGCGCCCGGGACTAGCGGGAGGGTGGAGTTCTTC; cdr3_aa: CASRAPGTSGRVEFF
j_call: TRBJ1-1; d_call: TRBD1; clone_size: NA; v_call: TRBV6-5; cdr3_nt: TGTGCCAGCAGTAGCATAACAGGGGTGTCAACTGAAGCTTTCTTT; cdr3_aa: CASSSITGVSTEAFF